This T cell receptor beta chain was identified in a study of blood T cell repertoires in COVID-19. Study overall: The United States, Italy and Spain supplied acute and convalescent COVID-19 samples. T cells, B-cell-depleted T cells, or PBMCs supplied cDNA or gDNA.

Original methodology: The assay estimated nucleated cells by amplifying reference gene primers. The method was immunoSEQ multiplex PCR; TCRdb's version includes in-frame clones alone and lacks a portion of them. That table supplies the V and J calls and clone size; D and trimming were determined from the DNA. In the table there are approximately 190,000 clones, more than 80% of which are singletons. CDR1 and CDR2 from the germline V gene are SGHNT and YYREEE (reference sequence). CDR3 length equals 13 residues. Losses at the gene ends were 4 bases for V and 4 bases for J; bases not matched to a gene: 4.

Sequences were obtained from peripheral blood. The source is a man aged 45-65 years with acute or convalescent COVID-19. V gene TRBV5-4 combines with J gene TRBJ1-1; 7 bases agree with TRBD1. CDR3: CASSRQGGTEAFF. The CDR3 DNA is TGTGCCAGCAGCCGACAGGGAGGCACTGAAGCTTTCTTT.